The clone carrying this TCR beta chain is a singleton in its sample. Antigen unknown. This entry comes from a study of CD4 T cells in relation to SARS-CoV-2 and coronaviruses. Turning to the study itself: After roughly ten days of antigen culture, PBMC TCR beta CDR3s were sequenced.

Sequenced by immunoSEQ multiplex PCR; TCRdb stores in-frame clones only, minus some. The sample lists some 45,000 clones, roughly 82% occurring once. The material sequenced was naive CD4+ T cells from PBMCs, cultured in vitro. Subset reported: naive CD4+ T cells isolated by negative enrichment. The sequence derives from an adult with COVID-19.

DNA for the CDR3: TGTGCCAGCAGTTACAGGCAGGGGGCGTATAATTCACCCCTCCACTTT. Amino acids: CASSYRQGAYNSPLHF. The rearrangement joins TRBV6-6 to TRBJ1-6, with 8 bases aligning to TRBD1. Germline-derived CDR1 and CDR2 are MNHNY and SVGAGI (reference sequence). J was trimmed by 4 bases and V by 2 bases; bases with no gene match: 4. The CDR3 consists of 16 residues.